By frequency in the sample, the clone carrying this T cell receptor beta chain is medium-sized. Its antigen is still unknown. The entry originates in a study of spatial heterogeneity in lung cancer. Study-wide results and limits: In tumors, expanded intratumoral alpha and beta TCR counts tracked mutation counts. Expanded TCRs that were ubiquitous or regional had counts tracking ubiquitous and regional nonsynonymous mutations, respectively.

Time point reported: sample taken at primary tumor resection. From the 5' RACE reads, TCRdb called clonotypes with MiXCR, one entry per CDR3 protein. In the table there are 2,900 or so distinct CDR3 sequences, approximately 15% of which are singletons. This clonotype was obtained from a female donor with early-stage non-small cell lung cancer. The source was lung tumor tissue, collected at surgery.

The CDR3 sequence is CASSFWGGGTDTQYF. The CDR3 coding sequence is TGCGCCAGCAGCTTCTGGGGCGGGGGCACAGATACGCAGTATTTT. The chain couples TRBV5-1 to TRBJ2-3, with TRBD2 as a possible D gene (6 bases). Looked up from germline, CDR1 is SGHRS and CDR2 is YFSETQ. This CDR3 is 15 amino acids long. V was shortened by 2 bases and J by 1 base, with 11 bases between the two germline ends.